This TCR beta chain was captured by sequencing in a study of blood T cell repertoires in COVID-19. As for the study in general: From the United States, Italy and Spain came samples of acute and convalescent COVID-19. In each case, the material was cDNA or gDNA derived from T cells, B-cell-depleted T cells, or PBMCs.

The CDR3 totals 17 residues. The germline V gene encodes CDR1 SNHLY and CDR2 FYNNEI. V was trimmed by 6 bases and J by 4 bases, leaving 19 bases between them. The authors' processing: Amplification of reference gene primers was used by the study to estimate nucleated cell counts. Sequencing used immunoSEQ multiplex PCR; TCRdb keeps in-frame clones, though not all of them. For V, J and clone size, that table is used; D and trimming come from the DNA. Among 70,000 to 85,000 clones, roughly four fifths were seen once, and the ten largest hold roughly 10%. The clonotype was recovered from a man aged 55 to 70 with acute or convalescent COVID-19. V is TRBV2 and J is TRBJ2-6, with D possibly TRBD2 on 5 matching bases. Sample: peripheral blood. The CDR3 DNA is TGTGCCAGCAGCCCGGGGTGGGCCACGGGAGGGGCCAACGTCCTGACTTTC. Amino acids: CASSPGWATGGANVLTF.